The entry that follows covers one T cell receptor beta chain sequence. Germline CDR1 reads SGHNT; CDR2 reads YYREEE (reference sequence). The CDR3 covers 14 residues. V was cut by 3 bases and J by 4 bases, with 13 bases left in between. TCRdb keeps only in-frame clones here, not all; method: immunoSEQ multiplex PCR. This sample has 50,000 to 60,000 clones, with roughly nine tenths found just once. These data are taken from a study of T cell changes during pregnancy in multiple sclerosis. The chain carries TRBV5-4 and TRBJ2-5, with D possibly TRBD1 on 6 matching bases. This TCR was sampled from a female donor in good health, enrolled as a control in a pregnancy study. The sample here was peripheral blood, taken in the first trimester of pregnancy. The CDR3 sequence: CASSSGGRGETQYF. The CDR3 DNA is TGTGCCAGCAGCTCCGGCGGCAGGGGAGAGACCCAGTACTTC.